Following are 4 T cell receptor beta chains from one sample sequenced in a study of T cells in Graves' hyperthyroidism and ophthalmopathy. Amplification targeted TCR beta CDR3 regions from RNA transcripts. The primer set for the first-round RT-PCR of the TCR CDR3 was HTBI. A single record per CDR3 protein comes from TCRdb applying MiXCR to the multiplex PCR reads. Here the sample spans around 520,000 distinct CDR3 sequences, approximately 15% being singletons. The sample taken for sequencing was blood. The source is a woman in her thirties or forties with Graves' hyperthyroidism.

This clonotype was seen repeatedly, ten times or more. The V call is TRBV19, the J call TRBJ1-5; D is uncertain. Germline-derived CDR1 and CDR2 are LNHDA and SQIVND (reference sequence). V lost 7 bases and J 2 bases, leaving 12 bases between the germline ends. The CDR3 contains 14 residues. DNA of the CDR3: TGTGCCAGTAACGTACCTTGGGGCAATCAGCCCCAGCATTTT. Protein product: CASNVPWGNQPQHF.

The chain is built from TRBV4-1 and TRBJ2-3, with D uncertain. The CDR3 consists of 13 residues. V was trimmed by 6 bases and J by 6 bases, leaving 13 bases between them. CDR1 is MGHRA and CDR2 is YSYEKL in the germline V gene. For the CDR3, the DNA is TGCGCCAGCAGATCAAGAGTAGAGGATACGCAGTATTTT. Protein sequence: CASRSRVEDTQYF.

The sample holds a few counts of this clonotype. V is TRBV6-2 or TRBV6-3 and J is TRBJ1-1; D is uncertain. V was pared by 6 bases and J by 1 base, with 15 bases between. Germline assignment: CDR1 MNHEY and CDR2 SVGEGT. The CDR3 has 15 residues. The CDR3 spells CASRPQITRNTEAFF. DNA for the CDR3: TGTGCCAGCAGGCCCCAGATCACAAGGAACACTGAAGCTTTCTTT.

With regard to this clonotype: Germline and junction disagree at one end, which may indicate a read error. The chain joins TRBV12-3 or TRBV12-4 to TRBJ2-5; D may be TRBD2 (6 bases). There are 14 residues in the CDR3. DNA of the CDR3: TGTGCCAGCAGTTTATGGCTAGCGAAAGAGGCCCAGTACTTC. Translation: CASSLWLAKEAQYF.